This T cell receptor beta chain was captured in a study of immune heterogeneity within non-small cell lung tumors. Amplification of the TCR beta CDR3 was achieved through multiplex PCR with 32 V and 13 J primers. From the multiplex PCR reads, TCRdb called clonotypes with MiXCR, one entry per CDR3 protein. The sample has around 2,200 distinct CDR3 sequences; roughly a quarter are singletons. Broader study findings: Each patient largely had their own distinct set of high-frequency T-cell receptor beta clonotypes.

The template consisted of bulk tumor genomic DNA, with 600 ng used per sample. Widely spaced biopsies, several per primary tumor, were obtained at surgery. Curative surgery was undertaken by patients, who had untreated, newly diagnosed non-small cell lung cancer. This CDR3 region has 11 residues. V was shortened by 3 bases and J by 7 bases, with 7 bases between the two germline ends. A note on this clonotype: Its antigen is currently unknown.

V is TRBV12-3 or TRBV12-4 and J is TRBJ2-7; D perhaps matches TRBD2 (5 bases). The clonotype originates from a man aged 60 to 69 with non-small cell lung cancer. Specimen: lung tumor tissue. This chain's CDR3 is CASSFWREQYF. The CDR3 DNA sequence: TGTGCCAGCAGTTTTTGGAGGGAGCAGTACTTC.